This passage covers 15 T cell receptor beta chains from one sample sequenced in a study of blood T cells in healthy people across ages. A J-beta primer mix and a sample-barcoded 5' primer were used in a second PCR of about 7 to 12 cycles. TCRdb called the 5' RACE reads again in MiXCR, with one record for every CDR3 protein. The sample includes hundreds of thousands of distinct CDR3 sequences, around half seen only once; the top ten take 25% to 35%. The sequenced sample was blood. All receptors derive from a woman in her sixties or seventies in good health.

This clonotype appeared a few times. The chain combines TRBV6-6 with TRBJ1-4; D may be TRBD1 (5 bases). Per germline, CDR1 MNHNY and CDR2 SVGAGI (reference sequence). Trimming removed 2 bases from V and 8 bases from J, with 12 bases in between. The CDR3 spans 14 residues. CDR3 DNA: TGTGCCAGCAGTTACGAGGTGGGGGAGGAAAAACTGTTTTTT. It encodes CASSYEVGEEKLFF.

The chain joins TRBV28 to TRBJ2-1; 7 bases fit TRBD2. This CDR3 is 15 amino acids long. Germline loops: CDR1 MDHEN, CDR2 SYDVKM. Trimming took 3 bases from V and 3 from J; bases not matched to a gene: 5. Here the CDR3 reads CASSLAGEIYNEQFF. DNA for the CDR3: TGTGCCAGCAGTTTGGCGGGGGAGATCTACAATGAGCAGTTCTTC.

This clonotype was seen only a few times. The V and J genes are TRBV10-3 and TRBJ2-3; D is unresolved. Per the germline V gene, CDR1 is ENHRY and CDR2 is SYGVKD. The CDR3 runs 12 residues. V dropped 4 bases and J dropped 2 bases, with 4 bases sitting between them. Here the CDR3 DNA reads TGTGCCATCAGTGGGGCCACAGATACGCAGTATTTT. This gives the protein CAISGATDTQYF.

The chain employs TRBV2 and TRBJ2-7; a possible D gene is TRBD2 (6 bases). Between the trimmed V and J ends, which lost 6 bases and 4 bases, there was a span of 16 bases. The CDR3 is made up of 14 amino acids. Germline V gives CDR1 SNHLY, CDR2 FYNNEI. The CDR3 nucleotides are TGTGCCAGCAGCCCGGAGGGGATGGCGTACGAGCAGTACTTC. Its protein product is CASSPEGMAYEQYF.

The table lists this clonotype with a few counts. This chain uses TRBV20-1 with TRBJ2-5, with D uncertain. Looked up from germline, CDR1 is DFQATT and CDR2 is SNEGSKA (reference sequence). The CDR3 length is 14 residues. V was shortened by 2 bases and J by 5 bases, with 15 bases between the two germline ends. The CDR3: CSARQNGPRETQYF. The CDR3, as DNA: TGCAGTGCTAGACAGAACGGCCCCCGGGAGACCCAGTACTTC.

Details on this clonotype: A junction boundary mismatches the germline segment, possibly from a read error. The V and J genes are TRBV6-6 and TRBJ1-6, with no clear D. The length of the CDR3 is 17 residues. Germline values: CDR1 MNHNY, CDR2 SVGAGI (reference sequence). CDR3 residues: CAGSYSSRTEYNSPLHF. The CDR3 DNA reads TGTGCCGGCAGTTACTCATCTCGAACAGAGTATAATTCACCCCTCCACTTT.

The V and J genes are TRBV29-1 and TRBJ2-1; D possibly uses TRBD1 or TRBD2 (5 bases each). Germline CDR1 reads SQVTM; CDR2 reads ANQGSEA. This CDR3 has 16 residues. Trimming removed 2 bases from V and 4 bases from J, with 18 bases in between. This chain's CDR3 is CSVEPGPAKGYNEQFF. The CDR3 nucleotides read TGCAGCGTTGAACCGGGACCAGCCAAGGGTTACAATGAGCAGTTCTTC.

The J gene is TRBJ2-3, the V gene TRBV20-1, with 8 bases lining up with TRBD1. V was pared by 6 bases and J by 4 bases, with 6 bases of the junction left unmatched. The germline V gene encodes CDR1 DFQATT and CDR2 SNEGSKA (reference sequence). The CDR3 extends over 13 amino acids. The CDR3 region has the DNA TGCAGTGCCTCGGACAGGGACCCAGATACGCAGTATTTT. It specifies CSASDRDPDTQYF.

The genes are TRBV20-1 and TRBJ2-5; 13 bases map to TRBD2. The CDR3 spans 14 residues. V trimming: 6 bases; J trimming: 11 bases; junction bases outside the gene matches: 12. The V gene's germline CDR1 is DFQATT and CDR2 SNEGSKA (reference sequence). This CDR3 reads CSATGTSGNREQYF. In DNA, the CDR3 is TGCAGTGCGACCGGGACTAGCGGGAATAGAGAGCAGTACTTC.

This sequence joins TRBV4-3 and TRBJ1-4, with a tentative D call TRBD1 (6 bases). Trimming cost V 2 bases and J 3 bases, with 16 bases left between them. This CDR3 comprises 17 residues. The germline V gene encodes CDR1 LGHNA and CDR2 YSLEER. The DNA of the CDR3 is TGCGCCAGCAGCCAACAAGGGGGGGCGCTTCCTAATGAAAAACTGTTTTTT. Protein: CASSQQGGALPNEKLFF.

The chain recombines TRBV9 with TRBJ2-5; D assignment may be TRBD1 or TRBD2 (5 bases each). The CDR3 length is 15 residues. Trimming removed 2 bases from V and 4 bases from J, with 15 bases in between. Germline V gene sequence: CDR1 SGDLS, CDR2 YYNGEE. This CDR3 reads CASSVLSGRGETQYF. In nucleotides, the CDR3 is TGTGCCAGCAGCGTGTTGTCGGGAAGGGGAGAGACCCAGTACTTC.

About this clonotype: No conserved phenylalanine or tryptophan is present at the end of the CDR3, so a read error is the likely explanation. The rearrangement joins TRBV29-1 to TRBJ1-2, with 7 bases that match TRBD1. V was clipped by 7 bases and J by 7 bases; unmatched bases: 3. CDR3 length: 10 amino acids. Germline CDR1 reads SQVTM; CDR2 reads ANQGSEA. The CDR3 DNA is TGCAGCGCGACAGGGATTGGCTACACCTAC. Its translation is CSATGIGYTY.

This chain links TRBV4-2 with TRBJ2-3; 7 nucleotides agree with TRBD1. Germline V CDR1 and CDR2: LGHNA, YNFKEQ. This CDR3 region has 18 residues. J was trimmed by 2 bases and V by 0 bases; bases with no gene match: 11. In DNA, the CDR3 is TGTGCCAGCAGCCAAGAATACAGGGGCTTCATGAACACAGATACGCAGTATTTT. It yields the protein CASSQEYRGFMNTDTQYF.

In nucleotides, the CDR3 is TGTGCCAGCAGCCCGGGACAGCTCTCCGATGAGCAGTTCTTC. The encoded protein is CASSPGQLSDEQFF. The chain combines TRBV2 with TRBJ2-1, with 7 bases lining up with TRBD1. Germline loops: CDR1 SNHLY, CDR2 FYNNEI. This CDR3 spans 14 amino acids. Trimming cost V 6 bases and J 8 bases; bases outside gene matches: 10.

This sequence joins TRBV20-1 and TRBJ2-3, with 9 positions matching TRBD2. The CDR3 spans 13 residues. Per the germline V gene, CDR1 is DFQATT and CDR2 is SNEGSKA (reference sequence). CDR3 region: CRTRSGSRDTQYF. The CDR3 nucleotides read TGCAGGACCCGTAGCGGGAGCCGAGATACGCAGTATTTT.